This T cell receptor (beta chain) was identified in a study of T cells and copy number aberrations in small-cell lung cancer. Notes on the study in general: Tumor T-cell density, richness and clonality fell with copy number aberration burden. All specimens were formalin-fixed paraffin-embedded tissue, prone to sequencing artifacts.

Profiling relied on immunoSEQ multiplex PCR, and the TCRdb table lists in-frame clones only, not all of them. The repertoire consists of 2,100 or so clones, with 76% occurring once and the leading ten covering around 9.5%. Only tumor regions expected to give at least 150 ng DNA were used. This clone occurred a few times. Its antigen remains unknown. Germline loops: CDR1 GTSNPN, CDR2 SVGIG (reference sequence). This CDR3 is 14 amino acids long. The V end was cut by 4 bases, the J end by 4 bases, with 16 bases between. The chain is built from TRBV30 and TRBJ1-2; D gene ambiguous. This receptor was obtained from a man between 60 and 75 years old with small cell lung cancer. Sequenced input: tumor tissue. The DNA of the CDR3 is TGTGCCTGGACCAGGTCTTCGGGTTCCTATGGCTACACCTTC. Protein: CAWTRSSGSYGYTF.